The 30 T cell receptor beta chains below all came from one sample that was sequenced in a study of blood T cell repertoires in COVID-19. Here immunoSEQ multiplex PCR was the method, and the copy in TCRdb shows in-frame clones only, minus some. In the table there are over 55,000 clones, about four fifths of which are singletons. Sequencing was carried out using peripheral blood. The receptors shown here come from a man aged 50 or older with active COVID-19.

The V call is TRBV18, the J call TRBJ2-3; a possible D gene is TRBD2 (5 bases). CDR1 is KGHSH, CDR2 LQKENI, per germline. The CDR3 consists of 14 residues. The ends were cut back, 4 bases at V and 1 base at J, with 9 bases in the middle. CDR3 residues: CASSQLGGTDTQYF. The CDR3 DNA sequence: TGTGCCAGCTCACAACTAGGAGGCACAGATACGCAGTATTTT.

This sequence joins TRBV3-1 (or the pseudogene TRBV3-2) and TRBJ2-5; 9 bases line up with TRBD2. This CDR3 is built from 16 residues. Germline V CDR1 and CDR2: LGHDT, YNNKEL (reference sequence). V trimming: 4 bases; J trimming: 2 bases; junction bases outside the gene matches: 8. The CDR3 loop reads CASSLRTSAMQETQYF. The CDR3 DNA sequence: TGTGCCAGCAGCCTTAGGACTAGCGCGATGCAAGAGACCCAGTACTTC.

Only a few counts were recorded for this clone. The CDR3 protein is CASSLLGTLGRNYGYTF. As DNA, the CDR3 is TGTGCCAGCAGTTTATTGGGGACTCTTGGTCGTAACTATGGCTACACCTTC. This rearrangement joins TRBV27 to TRBJ1-2; maybe TRBD1 (5 bases). V was cut by 1 base and J by 1 base, with 16 bases left in between. The length of the CDR3 is 17 residues. Per germline, CDR1 MNHEY and CDR2 SMNVEV (reference sequence).

V is TRBV6-4 and J is TRBJ2-4, with D unresolved. CDR3 length: 14 amino acids. Germline V gene data show CDR1 as MRHNA and CDR2 as SNTAGT. Trimming removed 6 bases at V and 0 bases at J, with 9 bases between. The chain's CDR3 is CASRRREAKNIQYF. As DNA, the CDR3 is TGTGCCAGCAGGAGGAGAGAAGCCAAAAACATTCAGTACTTC.

In nucleotides, the CDR3 is TGTGCCAGCAGTCCAGAAGGTTGGACAACTACTGGAAACACCATATATTTT. It translates to CASSPEGWTTTGNTIYF. The genes are TRBV3-1 (or the pseudogene TRBV3-2) and TRBJ1-3; perhaps TRBD1 as D (5 bases). The V end was cut by 6 bases, the J end by 2 bases, with 20 bases between. The CDR3 length is 17 residues. Per germline, CDR1 LGHDT and CDR2 YNNKEL (reference sequence).

The genes are TRBV6-6 and TRBJ1-2, with D tentatively TRBD1 (6 bases). Germline-derived CDR1 and CDR2 are MNHNY and SVGAGI (reference sequence). CDR3 size: 15 residues. V gave up 0 bases and J gave up 6 bases, with 14 bases separating them. Here the CDR3 DNA reads TGTGCCAGCAGTTACTCATCAGGGGATGTTAATGGCTACACCTTC. Protein: CASSYSSGDVNGYTF.

There are a few counts of this clone. The chain carries TRBV6-5 and TRBJ2-7, with 8 nucleotides matching TRBD2. The CDR3 has 15 residues. V trimming: 5 bases; J trimming: 2 bases; junction bases outside the gene matches: 8. Per germline, CDR1 MNHEY and CDR2 SVGAGI. The CDR3 DNA sequence: TGTGCCAGCAGTCCCGAGGCGGGGGGCACCTACGAGCAGTACTTC. The encoded protein is CASSPEAGGTYEQYF.

This clone appeared a few times. The chain employs TRBV19 and TRBJ2-3, with 9 bases identical to TRBD2. The CDR3 spans 18 residues. Per the germline V gene, CDR1 is LNHDA and CDR2 is SQIVND (reference sequence). The ends lost 0 bases at V and 2 bases at J; junction bases unmatched: 9. The CDR3 is CASSIESWTSASTDTQYF. CDR3 nucleotides: TGTGCCAGTAGTATAGAGAGTTGGACTAGCGCATCCACAGATACGCAGTATTTT.

This chain uses TRBV7-8 with TRBJ2-7, with 11 bases that match TRBD2. J lost 2 bases, V lost 4 bases, and 16 bases had no gene match. CDR1 is SGHVS and CDR2 is FQNEAQ in the germline V gene. The CDR3 has 19 amino acids. CDR3 residues: CASSSLAGGNLRPTYEQYF. The CDR3 DNA reads as TGTGCCAGCAGCTCCCTAGCGGGAGGTAATCTTAGACCAACCTACGAGCAGTACTTC.

V gene TRBV5-6 combines with J gene TRBJ1-4; perhaps TRBD1 as D (5 bases). V was pared by 4 bases and J by 7 bases, with 11 bases between. CDR3 length equals 13 residues. Germline V CDR1 and CDR2: SGHDT, YYEEEE. As DNA, the CDR3 is TGTGCCAGCAGCGCCTGGGGGGTTGAAAAACTGTTTTTT. Translated, it gives CASSAWGVEKLFF.

The rearrangement uses TRBV5-1 and TRBJ2-3, with 8 bases aligning to TRBD1. The V gene end was trimmed by 1 base and the J gene end by 5 bases; junction bases not matched to a gene: 3. The CDR3 has 14 residues. Germline CDR1 SGHRS, CDR2 YFSETQ. CDR3 coding DNA: TGCGCCAGCAGCTTGCAGGGGGCTATAGATACGCAGTATTTT. Encoded protein: CASSLQGAIDTQYF.

The CDR3 DNA follows: TGTGCCAGTAGTCCCCAGAATCAGCCCCAGCATTTT. It encodes CASSPQNQPQHF. This chain uses TRBV19 with TRBJ1-5; no firm D call. V dropped 5 bases and J dropped 4 bases, with 6 bases sitting between them. The germline V gene has CDR1 LNHDA and CDR2 SQIVND (reference sequence). This CDR3 spans 12 amino acids.

Worth noting for this clone: Germline is not matched at one junction end, which may reflect a read error. This sequence joins TRBV7-7 and TRBJ2-5; 7 bases map to TRBD1. CDR3 length: 15 amino acids. Looked up from germline, CDR1 is SSHAT and CDR2 is FNYEAQ (reference sequence). The CDR3 nucleotides read TGTGCTAGCAGCTCTACCCTAGGCAGGGGGGAGACCCAGTACTTC. This codes for CASSSTLGRGETQYF.

The CDR3 region is CASSFAEGEIEKLFF. In DNA form, the CDR3 reads TGTGCCAGCAGTTTCGCGGAGGGAGAGATCGAAAAACTGTTTTTT. This chain connects TRBV28 to TRBJ1-4; no clear D gene. Germline CDR1 reads MDHEN; CDR2 reads SYDVKM. The CDR3 consists of 15 residues. V was pared by 3 bases and J by 8 bases, with 16 bases between.

The chain is built from TRBV6-6 and TRBJ2-4, with TRBD2 identical over 10 bases. This CDR3 spans 15 amino acids. V lost 5 bases, J lost 6 bases, and 7 bases stayed unmatched. Germline CDR1 is MNHNY and CDR2 is SVGAGI (reference sequence). The CDR3 loop reads CASSERGGQSNIQYF. CDR3 sequence (DNA): TGTGCCAGCAGTGAGCGGGGGGGCCAATCAAACATTCAGTACTTC.

This clone was detected only a few times. The J gene is TRBJ2-1, the V gene TRBV5-1; D call uncertain. In germline, CDR1 is SGHRS, CDR2 YFSETQ. V lost 3 bases and J 4 bases, leaving 8 bases between the germline ends. This CDR3 has 13 amino acids. In nucleotides, the CDR3 is TGCGCCAGCAGCTCCCCAGGATACAATGAGCAGTTCTTC. It specifies CASSSPGYNEQFF.

This clone was picked up one time. The gene calls are TRBV14 and TRBJ2-5; tentative D call: TRBD2 (5 bases). The CDR3 covers 14 residues. V was clipped by 2 bases and J by 2 bases, with 9 bases between them. Looked up from germline, CDR1 is SGHDN and CDR2 is FVKESK. The CDR3 DNA reads TGTGCCAGCAGCCAATCCACTAGACAAGAGACCCAGTACTTC. It yields the protein CASSQSTRQETQYF. The full variable domain, rest sourced from reference TRBV14 and TRBJ2-5, is EAGVTQFPSHSVIEKGQTVTLRCDPISGHDNLYWYRRVMGKEIKFLLHFVKESKQDESGMPNNRFLAERTGGTYSTLKVQPAELEDSGVYFCASSQSTRQETQYFGPGTRLLVL.

The genes are TRBV29-1 and TRBJ1-1; D is undetermined. V lost 3 bases and J 4 bases, leaving 9 bases between the germline ends. Germline-derived CDR1 and CDR2 are SQVTM and ANQGSEA. This CDR3 comprises 12 residues. CDR3 residues: CSVDRDATEAFF. The DNA of the CDR3 is TGCAGCGTTGATCGGGATGCCACTGAAGCTTTCTTT.

The chain recombines TRBV4-1 with TRBJ1-1; no firm D call. In germline, CDR1 is MGHRA, CDR2 YSYEKL. The CDR3 consists of 15 residues. Trimming took 4 bases from V and 6 from J, leaving 18 bases between them. CDR3 protein: CASSPTKGRRAEAFF. The CDR3 DNA sequence: TGCGCCAGCAGCCCCACTAAAGGCAGGAGGGCTGAAGCTTTCTTT.

This sequence joins TRBV9 and TRBJ2-7; D is ambiguous. CDR3 length: 14 amino acids. Trimming took off 0 bases at V and 0 bases at J, with 7 bases between the two ends. Per the germline V gene, CDR1 is SGDLS and CDR2 is YYNGEE. This CDR3 is CASSVDPSSYEQYF. The DNA for the CDR3 is TGTGCCAGCAGCGTAGACCCGAGCTCCTACGAGCAGTACTTC.

V is TRBV4-1 and J is TRBJ2-1; D perhaps matches TRBD2 (5 bases). The V gene's germline CDR1 is MGHRA and CDR2 YSYEKL. The CDR3 is 13 amino acids. V lost 0 bases and J 10 bases, leaving 10 bases between the germline ends. CDR3 residues: CASSQDRVAEQFF. CDR3 bases: TGCGCCAGCAGCCAAGATAGGGTAGCGGAGCAGTTCTTC.

The rearrangement joins TRBV5-4 to TRBJ2-7; maybe TRBD1 (6 bases). The V end lost 5 bases, the J end lost 7 bases, and 13 bases lay between the germline ends. This CDR3 has 12 residues. Germline CDR1 and CDR2: SGHNT and YYREEE (reference sequence). The CDR3 nucleotides read TGTGCCAGCAGGGGGGCCGGCTCGGAGCAGTACTTC. This sequence encodes CASRGAGSEQYF.

The chain joins TRBV2 to TRBJ1-6; D remains unclear. V lost 3 bases and J 10 bases, leaving 16 bases between the germline ends. CDR3 length: 15 amino acids. The germline V gene encodes CDR1 SNHLY and CDR2 FYNNEI. CDR3 DNA sequence: TGTGCCAGCAGTGATACGCGGGTCGGAGAATCACCCCTCCACTTT. Protein product: CASSDTRVGESPLHF.

The V and J genes are TRBV18 and TRBJ1-1; D is perhaps TRBD1 (6 bases). V dropped 3 bases and J dropped 7 bases, with 9 bases sitting between them. The CDR3 is 12 amino acids. Germline CDR1 reads KGHSH; CDR2 reads LQKENI. The CDR3 loop reads CASSPWTDEAFF. In DNA, the CDR3 is TGTGCCAGCTCACCGTGGACAGATGAAGCTTTCTTT.

The CDR3 loop is CASSLSQGWGYTF. The CDR3 DNA reads as TGTGCCAGCAGTTTGTCCCAGGGATGGGGCTACACCTTC. This chain links TRBV28 with TRBJ1-2, with a tentative D call TRBD1 (5 bases). The germline V and J ends were trimmed by 3 bases and 8 bases, with 13 bases remaining between them. The V gene's germline CDR1 is MDHEN and CDR2 SYDVKM. The CDR3 has 13 residues.

The gene calls are TRBV10-3 and TRBJ1-1; D possibly corresponds to TRBD1 (5 bases). The CDR3 is 12 amino acids. CDR1 is ENHRY and CDR2 is SYGVKD in the germline V gene. The V end was cut by 4 bases, the J end by 7 bases, with 10 bases between. The CDR3 DNA sequence: TGTGCCATCAGTGCAGGGTTGGTTGAAGCTTTCTTT. Its protein product is CAISAGLVEAFF.

V and J are TRBV14 and TRBJ2-6; possible D gene TRBD1, 6 bases. Germline V gene sequence: CDR1 SGHDN, CDR2 FVKESK. V lost 4 bases to trimming and J lost 0 bases, with 10 bases between them. This CDR3 is 16 amino acids long. The CDR3 loop reads CASSLQGNSGANVLTF. For the CDR3, the DNA is TGTGCCAGCAGCCTACAGGGTAACTCTGGGGCCAACGTCCTGACTTTC.

The chain recombines TRBV7-9 with TRBJ2-1; 8 bases agree with TRBD2. Germline lookup yields CDR1 SEHNR and CDR2 FQNEAQ (reference sequence). The J segment lost 0 bases and the V segment lost 1 base, leaving 5 bases of the junction unmatched. The CDR3 spans 17 residues. This CDR3 is CASSLGRGASSYNEQFF. CDR3 DNA sequence: TGTGCCAGCAGCTTAGGGCGGGGGGCTAGCTCCTACAATGAGCAGTTCTTC. Filled out from reference TRBV7-9 and TRBJ2-1, the complete variable domain reads DTGVSQNPRHKITKRGQNVTFRCDPISEHNRLYWYRQTLGQGPEFLTYFQNEAQLEKSRLLSDRFSAERPKGSFSTLEIQRTEQGDSAMYLCASSLGRGASSYNEQFFGPGTRLTVL.

The chain recombines TRBV10-3 with TRBJ1-2; 7 bases line up with TRBD1. CDR1 is ENHRY, CDR2 SYGVKD, per germline. V lost 4 bases and J lost 5; bases outside the gene matches: 7. This CDR3 is built from 14 residues. The CDR3 region is CAISGTGTAYGYTF. For the CDR3, the DNA is TGTGCCATCAGTGGTACCGGGACAGCGTATGGCTACACCTTC.

J is TRBJ1-2 and V is TRBV27; TRBD1 matches 9 bases. V gave up 2 bases and J gave up 5 bases; unmatched junction bases: 12. The germline V gene encodes CDR1 MNHEY and CDR2 SMNVEV (reference sequence). This CDR3 contains 17 residues. In nucleotides, the CDR3 is TGTGCCAGCAGTTTAAGTTACAGGGGGCGCTTTGAATATGGCTACACCTTC. Amino acids: CASSLSYRGRFEYGYTF.